The TCR beta chain under discussion was sequenced for a study of OX40 agonist ivuxolimab in advanced cancers. Study-wide background: It was permissible to have had prior anti-PD-1, anti-PD-L1 or anti-CTLA-4 therapy, and around 41% had some. Study-wide results and caveats: Low normalized T-cell clonal expansion was also seen in some nonresponders.

Worth noting for this clone: Antigen specificity is unknown.

Repertoires were generated with immunoSEQ multiplex PCR, while TCRdb's copy carries only in-frame clones and drops some. The sample has 40,000 to 45,000 clones; approximately 86% are singletons. V was pared by 1 base and J by 3 bases, with 4 bases of the junction left unmatched. Germline CDR1 reads LGHNA; CDR2 reads YSLEER. The CDR3 runs 15 residues. The V call is TRBV4-3, the J call TRBJ2-3; 7 nucleotides match TRBD1. This material consisted of CD4+ or CD8+ T cells sorted from blood, taken in a trial of the OX40 agonist ivuxolimab. This clonotype was sampled from an adult with an advanced solid tumor such as melanoma, head and neck, liver or kidney cancer. The CDR3 here is CASSQGQGWTDTQYF. The CDR3 DNA follows: TGCGCCAGCAGCCAAGGACAGGGTTGGACAGATACGCAGTATTTT.